This TCR beta chain was captured by sequencing in a study of blood T cell repertoires in COVID-19. About the study: From T cells, B-cell-depleted T cells, or PBMCs came the material, which was cDNA or gDNA.

In the original workflow: Reference gene primer amplification in the assay estimated nucleated cell counts. Libraries were prepared by immunoSEQ multiplex PCR; TCRdb keeps only in-frame clonotypes and omits some of them. V and J calls and clone size are as listed in that table; D and trimming were resolved from the DNA. The sample has about 210,000 clones, over 75% seen once. CDR1 is SNHLY, CDR2 FYNNEI, per germline. The CDR3 contains 13 residues. The clonotype originates from a middle-aged woman with acute or convalescent COVID-19. The J gene is TRBJ1-1, the V gene TRBV2; TRBD1 is a possible D gene (6 bases). Sequencing was carried out using peripheral blood. The CDR3 loop is CVPGGQRNTEAFF. CDR3 DNA: TGTGTCCCGGGAGGACAGCGGAACACTGAAGCTTTCTTT.